These T cell receptor beta chains were read from a single sample in a study of blood T cell repertoires in COVID-19. Profiling relied on immunoSEQ multiplex PCR, and the TCRdb table lists in-frame clones only, not all of them. This sample yields 130,000 to 150,000 clones, of which approximately 91% are seen a single time; 2.3% belongs to the top ten. Sample: peripheral blood. The receptor source for this set is a human donor in a cohort sampled during active COVID-19. Both conserved end residues are part of each CDR3. The order of the fields is CDR3 DNA, CDR3 protein, V gene, clone size, J gene, D gene. A D gene is named only where the DNA matches it firmly. Size is stated for part of the rows, as once, few or many counts, or as a class when the clone is expanded.

TGTGCCAGCGACAGCTCTGGGTCTAGCGGGAGTCCTGAGCAGTTCTTC | CASDSSGSSGSPEQFF | TRBV28 | - | TRBJ2-1 | TRBD2
TGTGCCAGCCCCGGGGGAGTCGGCGATACGCAGTATTTT | CASPGGVGDTQYF | TRBV2 | - | TRBJ2-3 | -
TGTGCCAGCAGCCCCCACGGGAAACTAAGCACAGATACGCAGTATTTT | CASSPHGKLSTDTQYF | TRBV11-2 | - | TRBJ2-3 | -
TGTGCCAGCAGCCCCTATAGCTATGGCTACACCTTC | CASSPYSYGYTF | TRBV6-6 | - | TRBJ1-2 | -
TGTGCCAGCAGTTTATATACAGGGGGCGGGGAGCAGTACTTC | CASSLYTGGGEQYF | TRBV27 | - | TRBJ2-7 | TRBD1
TGTGCCAGTAGTAGACCGGGACAGGCCTATGGCTACACCTTC | CASSRPGQAYGYTF | TRBV19 | - | TRBJ1-2 | TRBD1
TGCGCCAGCAGCAGTGGTCGGGGGAGGAGCGATACGCAGTATTTT | CASSSGRGRSDTQYF | TRBV5-1 | - | TRBJ2-3 | -
TGCGCCAGCAGCTTCACCGGGGGACAGGGGATCAATGAGCAGTTCTTC | CASSFTGGQGINEQFF | TRBV5-1 | - | TRBJ2-1 | TRBD1
TGTGCCAGCAGCCATACCACTAGACGCGAGACCCAGTACTTC | CASSHTTRRETQYF | TRBV3-1/TRBV3-2 | - | TRBJ2-5 | -
TGTGCCAGCAGTTTGGGACACCACTCCTACGAGCAGTACTTC | CASSLGHHSYEQYF | TRBV6-5 | - | TRBJ2-7 | -
TGCGCCAGCAGTGAAAACAACCCCCTGAGCACAGATACGCAGTATTTT | CASSENNPLSTDTQYF | TRBV10-2 | - | TRBJ2-3 | -
TGTGCCAGCAGCCCCGGGACACTTTCTGGAAACACCATATATTTT | CASSPGTLSGNTIYF | TRBV3-1/TRBV3-2 | - | TRBJ1-3 | -
TGTGCTAGTGGTTTGGGACAGGGGGCGCATGAGCAGTTCTTC | CASGLGQGAHEQFF | TRBV12-5 | - | TRBJ2-1 | TRBD1
TGCGCCAGCAGCCAGGTCGAGCGGGGAGAGACCCAGTACTTC | CASSQVERGETQYF | TRBV4-1 | - | TRBJ2-5 | TRBD2
TGTGCCTGGGCAAGACAGGGGACCACTGAAGCTTTCTTT | CAWARQGTTEAFF | TRBV30 | - | TRBJ1-1 | TRBD1
TGTGCCAGCTCACCGTGGACTAGCGGGACCTACAATGAGCAGTTCTTC | CASSPWTSGTYNEQFF | TRBV18 | - | TRBJ2-1 | TRBD2
TGTGCCAGCAGCAGACTAGTCTACGAGCAGTACTTC | CASSRLVYEQYF | TRBV12-3/TRBV12-4 | - | TRBJ2-7 | -
TGTGCCACCAGTGATTCCTCGGGACAGGGGGCCTCGATCTATGGCTACACCTTC | CATSDSSGQGASIYGYTF | TRBV24-1 | - | TRBJ1-2 | TRBD1
TGTGCCAGCAGTGAATTTACTAGCGGCCCCTACGAGCAGTACTTC | CASSEFTSGPYEQYF | TRBV28 | - | TRBJ2-7 | TRBD2
TGTGCCAGCAGCTTAAAGGGGGCGTGGACAGATACGCAGTATTTT | CASSLKGAWTDTQYF | TRBV11-1 | - | TRBJ2-3 | TRBD1
TGTGCCTCAAGTTCGGACAGGGAACACACTGAAGCTTTCTTT | CASSSDREHTEAFF | TRBV19 | - | TRBJ1-1 | TRBD1
TGTGCCAGCAGCTTAGATGGGACTAGCGGCGCCTACGAGCAGTACTTC | CASSLDGTSGAYEQYF | TRBV11-3 | - | TRBJ2-7 | TRBD2
TGTGCCAGCAGTAGTGGACTAGCGGAACTCCAAGAGACCCAGTACTTC | CASSSGLAELQETQYF | TRBV28 | - | TRBJ2-5 | TRBD2
TGTGCCAGCAGTTCTATATATGGCTACACCTTC | CASSSIYGYTF | TRBV6-5 | - | TRBJ1-2 | -
TGTGCCATCAGTGAGTTGATCTCCGGGACAGGGGTGCAAGAGACCCAGTACTTC | CAISELISGTGVQETQYF | TRBV10-3 | - | TRBJ2-5 | TRBD1
TGTGCCAGCAGCCTCCAACTAGCGGGGGGGCGTGGGGAGCTGTTTTTT | CASSLQLAGGRGELFF | TRBV7-2 | - | TRBJ2-2 | TRBD2
TGTGCCAGCAGCCAAGATGAGACAGGGTCTACCGGGGAGCTGTTTTTT | CASSQDETGSTGELFF | TRBV3-1/TRBV3-2 | - | TRBJ2-2 | TRBD1
TGTGCCAGCAGCCTTACAGGGGTTTCAAATCAGCCCCAGCATTTT | CASSLTGVSNQPQHF | TRBV11-2 | - | TRBJ1-5 | TRBD1
TGTGCCAGCAGTTTAACGGGACACCGAGACTACGAGCAGTACTTC | CASSLTGHRDYEQYF | TRBV28 | - | TRBJ2-7 | -
TGTGCCAGTACATCACGGTCTGGAAACACCATATATTTT | CASTSRSGNTIYF | TRBV19 | - | TRBJ1-3 | -
TGTGCCAGCAGCCTATCGATGGGACAGGGGGCGATTGGCTACACCTTC | CASSLSMGQGAIGYTF | TRBV6-2/TRBV6-3 | - | TRBJ1-2 | TRBD1
TGCGCCAGCAGTGAAGGCGGGGGTGTCACAGATACGCAGTATTTT | CASSEGGGVTDTQYF | TRBV10-1 | - | TRBJ2-3 | TRBD2
TGTGCCAGCTCACCAACGGGACACCGGAACACTGAAGCTTTCTTT | CASSPTGHRNTEAFF | TRBV18 | - | TRBJ1-1 | -
TGTGCCAGCAGCTTAGCCCGGACAGTCCAAGAGACCCAGTACTTC | CASSLARTVQETQYF | TRBV7-2 | - | TRBJ2-5 | -
TGTGCCAGCAGCTTAGGTCGACTGAATGAAAAACTGTTTTTT | CASSLGRLNEKLFF | TRBV7-8 | - | TRBJ1-4 | -
TGTGCCAGCAGCCCACTAGCGGGTTCCTACGAGCAGTACTTC | CASSPLAGSYEQYF | TRBV4-2 | - | TRBJ2-7 | TRBD2
TGTGCCATCAGTGAGTCTAGCGCCAATGAGCAGTTCTTC | CAISESSANEQFF | TRBV10-3 | - | TRBJ2-1 | -
TGCGCCAGCAGTCAAGAAGGGGACGTCCTGACTTTC | CASSQEGDVLTF | TRBV23-1 | - | TRBJ2-6 | -
TGTGCCAGCAGTGAAGCCGCGGGTGCTGGGGCCAACGTCCTGACTTTC | CASSEAAGAGANVLTF | TRBV6-1 | - | TRBJ2-6 | -
TGTGCCAGCAGCGCCCGACAGGGGTTCGGGCAGTTCTTC | CASSARQGFGQFF | TRBV11-1 | - | TRBJ2-1 | TRBD1
TGTGCCAGCTCACCAGGAGGCAGGGGATTTACCATTACCAGCTACGAGCAGTACTTC | CASSPGGRGFTITSYEQYF | TRBV18 | - | TRBJ2-7 | -
TGCGCCAGCAGCCATTCGGGACTGGCGAACTCTGGGGCCAACGTCCTGACTTTC | CASSHSGLANSGANVLTF | TRBV4-3 | once | TRBJ2-6 | -
TGCGCCAGCAGCTATCAGACAGGGGGCAGGGAGACCCAGTACTTC | CASSYQTGGRETQYF | TRBV5-1 | once | TRBJ2-5 | TRBD1
TGCAGTACGCCGAGGAACACTGAAGCTTTCTTT | CSTPRNTEAFF | TRBV20-1 | - | TRBJ1-1 | -